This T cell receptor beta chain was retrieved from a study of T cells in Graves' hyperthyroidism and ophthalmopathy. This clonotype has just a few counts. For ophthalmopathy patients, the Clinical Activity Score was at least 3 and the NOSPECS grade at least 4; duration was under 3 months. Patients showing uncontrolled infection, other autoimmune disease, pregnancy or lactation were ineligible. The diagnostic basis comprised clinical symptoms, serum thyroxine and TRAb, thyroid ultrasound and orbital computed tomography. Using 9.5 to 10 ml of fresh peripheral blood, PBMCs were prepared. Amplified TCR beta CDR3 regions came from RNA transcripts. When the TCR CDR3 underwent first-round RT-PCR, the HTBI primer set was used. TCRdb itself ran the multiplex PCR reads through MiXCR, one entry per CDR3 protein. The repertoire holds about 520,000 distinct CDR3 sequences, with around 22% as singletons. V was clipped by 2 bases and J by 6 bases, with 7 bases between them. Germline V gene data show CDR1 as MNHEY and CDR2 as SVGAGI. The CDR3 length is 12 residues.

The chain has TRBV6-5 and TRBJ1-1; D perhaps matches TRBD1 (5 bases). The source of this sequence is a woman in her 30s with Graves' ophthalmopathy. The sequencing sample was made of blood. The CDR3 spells CASSYRGAEAFF. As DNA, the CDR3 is TGTGCCAGCAGTTACCGAGGGGCTGAAGCTTTCTTT.